This T cell receptor (beta chain) appears in the sequencing data of a study of spatial heterogeneity in lung cancer. There are 15 residues in the CDR3. Trimming left V 4 bases short and J 2 bases short, with 12 bases between. Germline CDR1 and CDR2: SNHLY and FYNNEI. TCRdb ran MiXCR on the 5' RACE reads and lists one entry per CDR3 protein. The data contain about 95,000 distinct CDR3 sequences, around 10% of them singletons. The time point: sample taken at primary tumor resection. Sequencing of whole RNA from tumor, nontumor lung or frozen PBMC involved no sorting. This TCR was recovered from a male donor with early-stage non-small cell lung cancer. The chain links TRBV2 to TRBJ2-1; D is possibly TRBD1 (6 bases). Here the sequenced sample was PBMCs, taken at surgery. Here the CDR3 DNA reads TGTGCCAGCAGTGGAGGACAGAACACCTACAATGAGCAGTTCTTC. It specifies CASSGGQNTYNEQFF.